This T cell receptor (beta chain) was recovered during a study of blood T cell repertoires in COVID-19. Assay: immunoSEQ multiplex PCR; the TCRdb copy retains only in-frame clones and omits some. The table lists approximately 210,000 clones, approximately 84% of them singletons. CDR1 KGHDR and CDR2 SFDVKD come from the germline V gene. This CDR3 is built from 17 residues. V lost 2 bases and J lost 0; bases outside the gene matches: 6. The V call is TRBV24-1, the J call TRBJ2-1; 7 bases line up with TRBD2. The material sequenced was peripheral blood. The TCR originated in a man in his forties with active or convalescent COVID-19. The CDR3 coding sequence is TGTGCCACCAGTGATTGGGAGGGCGCTAGCTCCTACAATGAGCAGTTCTTC. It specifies CATSDWEGASSYNEQFF.